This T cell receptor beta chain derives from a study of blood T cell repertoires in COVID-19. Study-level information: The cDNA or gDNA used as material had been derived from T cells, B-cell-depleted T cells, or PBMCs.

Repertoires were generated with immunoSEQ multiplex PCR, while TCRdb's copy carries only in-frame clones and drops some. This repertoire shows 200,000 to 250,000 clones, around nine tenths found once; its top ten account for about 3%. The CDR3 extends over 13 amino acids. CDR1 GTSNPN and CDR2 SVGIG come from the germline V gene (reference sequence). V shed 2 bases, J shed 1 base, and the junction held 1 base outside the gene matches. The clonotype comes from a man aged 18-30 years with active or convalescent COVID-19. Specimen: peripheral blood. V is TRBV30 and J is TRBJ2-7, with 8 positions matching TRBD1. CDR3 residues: CAWSYRGSYEQYF. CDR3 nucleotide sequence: TGTGCCTGGAGTTACAGGGGGTCCTACGAGCAGTACTTC.